This TCR beta chain is drawn from a study of cytomegalovirus exposure and HLA in healthy donors. This clone has only one observation. TCRdb's table, derived via immunoSEQ multiplex PCR, lists solely in-frame clones and lacks some. The top ten hold over 13% of the sample, which has hundreds of thousands of clones, approximately 83% seen once. The donors were in the approximately 130-subject validation cohort; that cohort was separate from the roughly 620-subject first cohort. The TCR comes from a woman aged 25 to 39 in good health and CMV-seropositive. Sequenced input: PBMCs.

The CDR3 coding sequence is TGCAGCGTTGAAGGGAGGGGGGAGACCCAGTACTTC. It codes for CSVEGRGETQYF. The chain carries TRBV29-1 and TRBJ2-5; perhaps D is TRBD1 or TRBD2 (6 bases each). The germline gives CDR1 SQVTM, CDR2 ANQGSEA. V was shortened by 1 base and J by 5 bases, with 8 bases between the two germline ends. The CDR3 consists of 12 residues.